This T cell receptor (beta chain) came from a study of OX40 agonist ivuxolimab in advanced cancers. Points from the study as a whole: Dosing at 0.1 to 3.0 mg/kg was accompanied by clonal expansion of CD4+ and CD8+ blood T cells by week 6.

This clone was picked up one time. What it recognizes is unknown. This CDR3 is built from 16 residues. Trimming at V came to 3 bases and at J to 4 bases, leaving 8 bases not matched to a gene. Germline CDR1 LNHDA, CDR2 SQIVND (reference sequence). Measured with immunoSEQ multiplex PCR; TCRdb has only the in-frame clones, and not every one. The table has about 79,000 clones, roughly 90% seen once; the top ten hold around 10%. The receptor's source is an adult with an advanced solid tumor such as melanoma, head and neck, liver or kidney cancer. V is TRBV19 and J is TRBJ2-1, with 8 bases lining up with TRBD1. The specimen was CD4+ or CD8+ T cells sorted from blood, collected in a trial of the OX40 agonist ivuxolimab. The CDR3 DNA follows: TGTGCCAGTAGTATGGATAGGACAGGGATTTACAATGAGCAGTTCTTC. This encodes CASSMDRTGIYNEQFF. The variable domain in full, completed from reference TRBV19 and TRBJ2-1, reads DGGITQSPKYLFRKEGQNVTLSCEQNLNHDAMYWYRQDPGQGLRLIYYSQIVNDFQKGDIAEGYSVSREKKESFPLTVTSAQKNPTAFYLCASSMDRTGIYNEQFFGPGTRLTVL.